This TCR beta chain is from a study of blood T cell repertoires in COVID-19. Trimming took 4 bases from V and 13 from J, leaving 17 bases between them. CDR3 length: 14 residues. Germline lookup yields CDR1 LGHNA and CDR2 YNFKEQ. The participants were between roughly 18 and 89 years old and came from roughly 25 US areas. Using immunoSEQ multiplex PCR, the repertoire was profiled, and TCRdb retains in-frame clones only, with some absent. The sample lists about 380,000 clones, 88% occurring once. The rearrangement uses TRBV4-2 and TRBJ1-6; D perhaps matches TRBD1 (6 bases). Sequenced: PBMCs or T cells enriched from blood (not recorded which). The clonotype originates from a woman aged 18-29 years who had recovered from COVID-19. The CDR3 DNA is TGTGCCAGCAGCCGACAGGCAGACGAGGCGCCCCTCCACTTT. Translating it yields CASSRQADEAPLHF.